This is a list of T cell receptor beta chains from one sample in a study of shared clonotypes between healthy human individuals. This table comes from immunoSEQ multiplex PCR, and its TCRdb copy is limited to in-frame clones, with some not included. The table includes about 1,500,000 clones, around 95% detected once. Material: naive CD4+ T cells sorted from blood. The receptors here all came from a man aged 25 to 45 in good health. CDR3s leave out the opening cysteine and the closing phenylalanine or tryptophan. The order of the fields is CDR3 protein, J gene, V gene.

ASSASGDSGYT | TRBJ1-2 | TRBV10-1
ASSQDFGQGLEAF | TRBJ1-1 | TRBV4-2
ASSPPTGVDNQPQH | TRBJ1-5 | TRBV28
ASSSQPQETQY | TRBJ2-5 | TRBV7-2
ASSQGFSFQETQY | TRBJ2-5 | TRBV4-1
AISELGGQNYGYT | TRBJ1-2 | TRBV10-3
ASSLRPGGTYEQY | TRBJ2-7 | TRBV5-1
ASSIGTDGKNIQY | TRBJ2-4 | TRBV9
ASSMRDPNQPQH | TRBJ1-5 | TRBV19
ASSPGTSASNTGELF | TRBJ2-2 | TRBV5-1
ANSQRGGSYEQY | TRBJ2-7 | TRBV28
ASSPRLYNEQF | TRBJ2-1 | TRBV9
ASSESGRFNDEQF | TRBJ2-1 | TRBV10-1